This is a list of T cell receptor beta chains from one sample in a study of cytotoxic CD8 clonotypes in ibrutinib-treated CLL. Using immunoSEQ multiplex PCR, the repertoire was profiled, and TCRdb retains in-frame clones only, with some absent. The sample lists 300,000 to 350,000 clones, just under 80% occurring once. The sequencing used PBMCs, collected before ibrutinib treatment. Receptors originate from a human donor with chronic lymphocytic leukemia. Both conserved end residues are part of each CDR3. A D gene is named only where the DNA matches it firmly. Clone size is shown for a subset of rows, as once, few, many or a class of expanded clone.

j_call | v_call | d_call | clone_size | cdr3_nt | cdr3_aa
TRBJ2-3 | TRBV4-3 | TRBD1 | NA | TGCGCCAGCAGCCAGGGACAGGCAATGAGCACAGATACGCAGTATTTT | CASSQGQAMSTDTQYF
TRBJ2-3 | TRBV6-1 | TRBD2 | once | TGTGCCAGCAGTGCTCTAGCGGGAGGTGGGGCAGATACGCAGTATTTT | CASSALAGGGADTQYF
TRBJ2-3 | TRBV9 | TRBD2 | NA | TGTGCCAGCAGCGTAGTAGGCGGGAGGAATCAAGATACGCAGTATTTT | CASSVVGGRNQDTQYF
TRBJ1-3 | TRBV7-9 | TRBD1 | NA | TGTGCCAGCAGCTACTCGACAGGGTCTGGAAACACCATATATTTT | CASSYSTGSGNTIYF
TRBJ1-5 | TRBV19 | NA | NA | TGTGCCAGTAGTGTCCCCGGGGGAAGGGTCAATCAGCCCCAGCATTTT | CASSVPGGRVNQPQHF
TRBJ1-1 | TRBV7-9 | NA | NA | TGTGCCAGCAGCTTAATCTCGCCCGATACTGAAGCTTTCTTT | CASSLISPDTEAFF
TRBJ1-1 | TRBV6-1 | NA | NA | TGTGCCAGCAGTGAACAGGGGATTTACACTGAAGCTTTCTTT | CASSEQGIYTEAFF
TRBJ1-1 | TRBV19 | NA | NA | TGTGCCAGTAGTATGATCGGAGGAGACACTGAAGCTTTCTTT | CASSMIGGDTEAFF
TRBJ1-1 | TRBV7-9 | NA | NA | TGTGCCAGCAGGACAGCCAACACTGAAGCTTTCTTT | CASRTANTEAFF
TRBJ1-5 | TRBV19 | TRBD1 | once | TGTGCCAGTAGGAACCGGGACAGTTATCAGCCCCAGCATTTT | CASRNRDSYQPQHF
TRBJ1-1 | TRBV5-4 | TRBD1 | NA | TGTGCCAGCAGCTTCCCTGGACAGGGGGGAACTGAAGCTTTCTTT | CASSFPGQGGTEAFF
TRBJ1-1 | TRBV29-1 | TRBD1 | NA | TGCAGCGTTGACAGGACAGGGGAAACTGAAGCTTTCTTT | CSVDRTGETEAFF
TRBJ2-1 | TRBV27 | TRBD1 | NA | TGTGCCAGCAGTTTAGGGGACAGGGACAAGAATGAGCAGTTCTTC | CASSLGDRDKNEQFF
TRBJ1-2 | TRBV29-1 | NA | few | TGCAGCGTTGAAGAGTCTACAGGGACCTTC | CSVEESTGTF
TRBJ2-5 | TRBV27 | TRBD2 | few | TGTGCCAGCAGTCCCCGGACTAGCGGGAGGGCTCGGGAGACCCAGTACTTC | CASSPRTSGRARETQYF
TRBJ2-3 | TRBV7-3 | NA | NA | TGTGCCAGCAGTCAGGGTTTCGGTGGCACAGATACGCAGTATTTT | CASSQGFGGTDTQYF